The clone carrying this T cell receptor beta chain was detected a few times. Antigen unknown. This sample was included in a study of human T cells and chemical hapten exposure. Whole-study context: TCR yields per sample varied, mainly owing to small pooled library volume differences. Study-wide points: There was no change with DPC sensitization in TCRs above 1 in 1000 frequency. Significantly more large CDR3 similarity clusters arose among expanded TCRs than among controls.

The germline CDR1 and CDR2 sequences are SGHTA and FQGNSA. V lost 7 bases to trimming and J lost 0 bases; unmatched junction nucleotides: 20. The CDR3 spans 21 residues. Time point noted: patch test 1, 2 weeks after DPC sensitization. Documented treatment: therapeutic diphenylcyclopropenone sensitization with weekly scalp DPC. TCRdb recomputed calls from the RACE reads with MiXCR, one row per CDR3 protein. The repertoire has 300,000 to 350,000 distinct CDR3 sequences, around 7% of them found once; the top ten carry about 8%. This receptor was identified in a woman aged 18-29 years with alopecia areata. Some clones in this sample may be carry-over from other donors' samples. The material was whole blood, obtained in connection with sensitization to the hapten diphenylcyclopropenone (DPC). The chain uses TRBV7-2 and TRBJ2-2; 10 nucleotides agree with TRBD2. DNA of the CDR3: TGTGCCAGCACCATAGTCCAGCGGGGGGGCCTACGTCTTGCGAACACCGGGGAGCTGTTTTTT. Translation: CASTIVQRGGLRLANTGELFF.